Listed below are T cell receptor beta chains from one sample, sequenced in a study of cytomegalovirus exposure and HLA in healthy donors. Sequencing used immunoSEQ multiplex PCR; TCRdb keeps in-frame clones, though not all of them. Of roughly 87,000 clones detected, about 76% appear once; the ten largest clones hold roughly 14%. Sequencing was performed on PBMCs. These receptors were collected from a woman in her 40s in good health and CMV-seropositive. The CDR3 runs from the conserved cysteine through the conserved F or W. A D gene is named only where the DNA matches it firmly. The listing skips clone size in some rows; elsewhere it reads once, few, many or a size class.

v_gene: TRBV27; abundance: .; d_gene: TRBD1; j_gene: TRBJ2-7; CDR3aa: CASSFQGANTYEQYF; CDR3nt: TGTGCCAGCAGTTTTCAGGGGGCCAACACCTACGAGCAGTACTTC
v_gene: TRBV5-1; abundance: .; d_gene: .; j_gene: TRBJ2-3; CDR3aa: CASSLVSAATDTQYF; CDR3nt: TGCGCCAGCAGCTTGGTTAGCGCGGCCACAGATACGCAGTATTTT
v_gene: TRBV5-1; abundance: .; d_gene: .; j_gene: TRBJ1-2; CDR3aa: CASSLGGDNYGYTF; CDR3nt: TGCGCCAGCAGCTTAGGGGGGGATAACTATGGCTACACCTTC
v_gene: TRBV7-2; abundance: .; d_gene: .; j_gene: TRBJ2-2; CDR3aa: CASSYITGELFF; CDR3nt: TGTGCCAGCAGCTACATAACCGGGGAGCTGTTTTTT
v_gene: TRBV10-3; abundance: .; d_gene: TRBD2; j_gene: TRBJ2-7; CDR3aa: CAISVVDSPGGYEQYF; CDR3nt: TGTGCCATCAGTGTGGTCGACAGTCCGGGGGGGTACGAGCAGTACTTC
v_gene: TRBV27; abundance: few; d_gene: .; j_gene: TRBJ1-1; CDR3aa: CASSFMGGGGEAFF; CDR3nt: TGTGCCAGCAGTTTCATGGGTGGGGGCGGTGAAGCTTTCTTT
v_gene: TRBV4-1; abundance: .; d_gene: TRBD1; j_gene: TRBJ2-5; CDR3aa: CASSQDRTGGWETQYF; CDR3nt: TGCGCCAGCAGCCAAGACCGGACAGGGGGCTGGGAGACCCAGTACTTC
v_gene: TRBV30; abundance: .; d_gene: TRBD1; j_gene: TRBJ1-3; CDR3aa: CAWSIGTAGNTIYF; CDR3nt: TGTGCCTGGAGTATAGGGACAGCTGGAAACACCATATATTTT
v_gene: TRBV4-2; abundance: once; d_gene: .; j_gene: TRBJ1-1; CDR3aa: CASSQGLLGARNTEAFF; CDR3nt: TGTGCCAGCAGCCAAGGCCTCTTGGGGGCGAGGAACACTGAAGCTTTCTTT
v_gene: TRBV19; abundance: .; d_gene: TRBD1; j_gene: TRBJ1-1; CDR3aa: CASSIDRGQGMNTEAFF; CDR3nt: TGTGCCAGTAGTATAGATAGAGGACAGGGGATGAACACTGAAGCTTTCTTT
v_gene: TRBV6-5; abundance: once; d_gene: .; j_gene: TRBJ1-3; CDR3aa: CASSPPDLPGTIYF; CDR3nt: TGTGCCAGCAGCCCACCCGACTTGCCTGGCACCATATATTTT
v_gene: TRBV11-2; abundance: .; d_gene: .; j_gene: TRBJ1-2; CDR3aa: CASSLASNYGYTF; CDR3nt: TGTGCCAGCAGCTTAGCTAGCAACTATGGCTACACCTTC
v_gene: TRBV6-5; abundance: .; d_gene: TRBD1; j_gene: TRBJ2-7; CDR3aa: CASSYTQTGNYEQYF; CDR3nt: TGTGCCAGCAGTTACACTCAGACAGGGAACTACGAGCAGTACTTC
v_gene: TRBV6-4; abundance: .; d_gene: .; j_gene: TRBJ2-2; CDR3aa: CASSVISQGELFF; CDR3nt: TGTGCCAGCAGTGTAATTTCGCAGGGAGAGCTGTTTTTT
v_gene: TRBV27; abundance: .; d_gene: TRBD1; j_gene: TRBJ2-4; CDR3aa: CASTQTGVAKNIQYF; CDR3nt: TGTGCCAGCACCCAAACAGGGGTTGCCAAAAACATTCAGTACTTC
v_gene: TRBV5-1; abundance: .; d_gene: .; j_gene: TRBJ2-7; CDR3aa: CASSQNRNSYEQYF; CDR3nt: TGCGCCAGCAGCCAAAACAGGAACTCCTACGAGCAGTACTTC
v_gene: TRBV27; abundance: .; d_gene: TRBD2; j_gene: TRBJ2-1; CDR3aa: CASSFRRLAGPNEQFF; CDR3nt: TGTGCCAGCAGTTTCAGGCGCCTAGCGGGTCCCAATGAGCAGTTCTTC
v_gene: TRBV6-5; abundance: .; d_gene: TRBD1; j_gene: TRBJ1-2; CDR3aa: CASSSPGQINHGYTF; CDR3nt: TGTGCCAGCAGTTCCCCGGGACAGATTAACCATGGCTACACCTTC
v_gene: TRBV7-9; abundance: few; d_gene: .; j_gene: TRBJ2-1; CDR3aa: CASSTAGFEQFF; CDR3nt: TGTGCCAGCAGCACTGCGGGGTTTGAGCAGTTCTTC
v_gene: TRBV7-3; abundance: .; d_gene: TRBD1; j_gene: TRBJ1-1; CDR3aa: CASSLQPGQGSEAFF; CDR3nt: TGTGCCAGCAGCTTACAACCGGGACAGGGGTCTGAAGCTTTCTTT
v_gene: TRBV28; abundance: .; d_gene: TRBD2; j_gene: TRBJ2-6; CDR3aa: CASSLLSRTSGRGTGANVLTF; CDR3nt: TGTGCCAGCAGTTTACTGTCCCGTACTAGCGGGAGAGGTACTGGGGCCAACGTCCTGACTTTC
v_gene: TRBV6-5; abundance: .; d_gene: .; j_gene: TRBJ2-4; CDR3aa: CASSYRGNKNIQYF; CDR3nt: TGTGCCAGCAGTTACCGAGGGAACAAAAACATTCAGTACTTC
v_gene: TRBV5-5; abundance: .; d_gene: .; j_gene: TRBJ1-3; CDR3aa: CASSLGQQGRAIYF; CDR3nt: TGTGCCAGCAGCTTGGGCCAACAGGGCAGGGCCATATATTTT
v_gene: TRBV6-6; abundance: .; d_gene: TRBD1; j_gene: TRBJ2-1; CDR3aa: CASSYALGQGYNEQFF; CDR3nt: TGTGCCAGCAGTTACGCTCTCGGACAGGGCTACAATGAGCAGTTCTTC
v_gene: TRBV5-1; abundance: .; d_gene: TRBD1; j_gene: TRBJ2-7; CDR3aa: CASSLAQGAAYEQYF; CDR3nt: TGCGCCAGCAGCTTGGCGCAGGGGGCTGCTTACGAGCAGTACTTC
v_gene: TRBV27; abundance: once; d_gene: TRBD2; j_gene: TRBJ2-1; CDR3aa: CASSPQTSGSYNEQFF; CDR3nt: TGTGCCAGCAGTCCCCAGACTAGCGGCTCCTACAATGAGCAGTTCTTC
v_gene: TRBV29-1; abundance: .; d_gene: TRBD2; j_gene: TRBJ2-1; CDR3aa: CSVETLAGGAKYNEQFF; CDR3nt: TGCAGCGTTGAAACGCTAGCGGGAGGGGCGAAATACAATGAGCAGTTCTTC
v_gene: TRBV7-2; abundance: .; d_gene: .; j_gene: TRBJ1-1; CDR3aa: CASSLALRGWNTEAFF; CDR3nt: TGTGCCAGCAGCTTAGCGCTAAGGGGTTGGAACACTGAAGCTTTCTTT
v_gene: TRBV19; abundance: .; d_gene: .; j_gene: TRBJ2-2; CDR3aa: CASTPSVTGELFF; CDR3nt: TGTGCCAGTACCCCTAGTGTTACCGGGGAGCTGTTTTTT
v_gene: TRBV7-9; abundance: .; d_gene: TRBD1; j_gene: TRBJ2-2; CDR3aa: CASSFAPRGRSTGELFF; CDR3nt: TGTGCCAGCAGCTTCGCCCCCAGGGGGCGAAGCACCGGGGAGCTGTTTTTT
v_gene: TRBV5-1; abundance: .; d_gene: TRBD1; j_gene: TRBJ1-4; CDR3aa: CASRAGTGGDPREKLFF; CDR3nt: TGCGCCAGCAGGGCTGGGACAGGGGGCGACCCTAGGGAAAAACTGTTTTTT
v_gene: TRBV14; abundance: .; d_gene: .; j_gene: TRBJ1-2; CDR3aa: CASSLSSGSNYGYTF; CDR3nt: TGTGCCAGCAGCCTCTCGTCCGGGAGTAACTATGGCTACACCTTC
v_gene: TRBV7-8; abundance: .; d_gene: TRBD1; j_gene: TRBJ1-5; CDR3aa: CASSSDRGNQPQHF; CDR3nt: TGTGCCAGCAGTTCGGACAGGGGAAATCAGCCCCAGCATTTT
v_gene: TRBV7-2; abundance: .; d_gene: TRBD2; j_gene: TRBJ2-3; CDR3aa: CASSLGGLAGATDTQYF; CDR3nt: TGTGCCAGCAGCTTAGGGGGACTAGCGGGAGCAACAGATACGCAGTATTTT
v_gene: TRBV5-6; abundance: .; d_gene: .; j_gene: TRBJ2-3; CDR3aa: CASSFREGGGDTQYF; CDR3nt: TGTGCCAGCAGCTTCAGGGAGGGGGGGGGAGATACGCAGTATTTT
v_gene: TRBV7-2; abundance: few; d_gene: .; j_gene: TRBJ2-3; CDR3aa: CASSFYTTDTQYF; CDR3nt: TGTGCCAGCAGCTTTTACACCACAGATACGCAGTATTTT
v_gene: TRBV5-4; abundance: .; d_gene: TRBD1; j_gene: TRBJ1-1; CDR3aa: CASSQGQGSQKNTEAFF; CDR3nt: TGTGCCAGCAGCCAGGGACAGGGTTCACAGAAGAACACTGAAGCTTTCTTT
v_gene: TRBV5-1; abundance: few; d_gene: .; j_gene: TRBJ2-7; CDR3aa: CASSLDLYEQYF; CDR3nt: TGCGCCAGCAGCTTGGATCTCTACGAGCAGTACTTC
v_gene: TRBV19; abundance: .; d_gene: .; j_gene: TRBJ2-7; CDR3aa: CASRLKDRLSYEQYF; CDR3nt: TGTGCCAGTAGACTTAAAGACAGGCTTTCCTACGAGCAGTACTTC
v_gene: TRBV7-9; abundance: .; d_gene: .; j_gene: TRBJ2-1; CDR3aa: CASSLGNWGGSYNEQFF; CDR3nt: TGTGCCAGCAGCTTAGGCAATTGGGGGGGCTCTTACAATGAGCAGTTCTTC
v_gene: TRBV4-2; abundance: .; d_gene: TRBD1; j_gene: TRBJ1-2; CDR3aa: CASSQQGVAVGNYGYTF; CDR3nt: TGTGCCAGCAGCCAACAGGGGGTTGCTGTGGGGAACTATGGCTACACCTTC
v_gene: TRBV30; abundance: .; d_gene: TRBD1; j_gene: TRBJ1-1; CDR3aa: CAWGTGEAFF; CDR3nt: TGTGCCTGGGGGACAGGTGAAGCTTTCTTT
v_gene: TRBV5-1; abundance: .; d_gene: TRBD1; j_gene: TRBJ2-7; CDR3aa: CASSRSGQVYEQYF; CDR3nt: TGCGCCAGCAGCCGATCCGGACAGGTCTACGAGCAGTACTTC
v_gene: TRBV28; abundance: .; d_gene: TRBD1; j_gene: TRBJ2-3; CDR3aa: CASSLGPTGGLTDTQYF; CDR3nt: TGTGCCAGCAGCCTAGGCCCGACAGGGGGCCTCACAGATACGCAGTATTTT
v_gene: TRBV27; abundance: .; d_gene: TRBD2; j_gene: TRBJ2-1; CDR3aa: CASSKLAGRHEQFF; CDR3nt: TGTGCCAGCAGTAAGCTAGCGGGGAGGCATGAGCAGTTCTTC
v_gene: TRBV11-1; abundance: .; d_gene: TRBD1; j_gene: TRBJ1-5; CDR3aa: CASSQDRSNQPQHF; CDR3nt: TGTGCCAGCAGCCAGGACAGGTCGAATCAGCCCCAGCATTTT